This is a list of T cell receptor beta chains from one sample in a study of blood T cell repertoires in COVID-19. The table came from immunoSEQ multiplex PCR; TCRdb's copy has only in-frame clones and leaves some out. The sample has 70,000 or so clones, over 75% seen once. The sequencing input was peripheral blood. These receptors all come from a woman aged 18-29 years with acute or convalescent COVID-19. The CDR3 runs from the conserved cysteine through the conserved F or W.

TRBV19	TRBJ2-7	CASSSNPGYSYEQYF
TRBV30	TRBJ2-7	CAWSRTGRGQYF
TRBV19	TRBJ1-1	CASSWQGEWNTEAFF
TRBV2	TRBJ2-3	CASSQGTASTDTQYF
TRBV19	TRBJ1-1	CASTPGQGENTEAFF
TRBV5-8	TRBJ2-7	CASSLFRTPYEQYF
TRBV29-1	TRBJ2-3	CSVETLALGTDTQYF
TRBV21-1	TRBJ1-2	CASSKQGAQYGYTF
TRBV6-5	TRBJ1-5	CASSLNRGIDQPQHF
TRBV19	TRBJ1-2	CASSRDRNYGYTF
TRBV27	TRBJ1-1	CASSRNRGLLITEAFF
TRBV18	TRBJ1-1	CASSQGYAEAFF
TRBV7-2	TRBJ1-2	CASSLEFQGGHGYTF
TRBV28	TRBJ1-6	CASSFMGRSLESPLHF
TRBV5-1	TRBJ2-2	CASSPGGTQGRNTGELFF
TRBV6-1	TRBJ1-5	CASSDWGRNQPQHF
TRBV27	TRBJ2-1	CASSLRGGPYNEQFF
TRBV27	TRBJ1-4	CASSPGGFDEKLFF
TRBV5-1	TRBJ2-7	CASSLLTGGPYEQYF
TRBV7-9	TRBJ2-1	CASSGTTSGRNEQFF
TRBV2	TRBJ2-7	CASSEQGVLYEQYF
TRBV5-1	TRBJ1-1	CASSSKGAGDRFTEAFF
TRBV5-1	TRBJ1-5	CAPRHPNQPQHF
TRBV6-5	TRBJ1-5	CASTIGQNSNQPQHF
TRBV9	TRBJ2-1	CASSVGLAWHEQFF
TRBV6-5	TRBJ2-7	CASRRTGQATYEQYF
TRBV6-5	TRBJ2-7	CASSYQAGVVEQYF
TRBV12-3/TRBV12-4	TRBJ2-2	CASSSSGTGELFF
TRBV11-2	TRBJ2-3	CASSFRGRGGDTQYF
TRBV9	TRBJ2-2	CASSVDPSFTNGELFF
TRBV6-2/TRBV6-3	TRBJ2-1	CASSYRGLLLYNEQFF
TRBV19	TRBJ1-2	CATHRGLNYGYTF